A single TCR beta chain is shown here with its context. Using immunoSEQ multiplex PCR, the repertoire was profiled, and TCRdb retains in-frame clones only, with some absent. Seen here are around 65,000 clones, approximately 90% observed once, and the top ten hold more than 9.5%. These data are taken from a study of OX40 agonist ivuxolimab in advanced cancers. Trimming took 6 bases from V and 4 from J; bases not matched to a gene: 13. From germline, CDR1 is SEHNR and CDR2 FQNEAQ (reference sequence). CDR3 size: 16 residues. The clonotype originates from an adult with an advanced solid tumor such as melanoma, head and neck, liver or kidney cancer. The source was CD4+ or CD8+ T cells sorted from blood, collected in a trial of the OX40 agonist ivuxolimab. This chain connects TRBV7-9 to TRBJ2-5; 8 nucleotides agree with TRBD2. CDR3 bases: TGTGCCAGCAGACCAATAGGTAGCGGGATTTTAGAGACCCAGTACTTC. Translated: CASRPIGSGILETQYF.